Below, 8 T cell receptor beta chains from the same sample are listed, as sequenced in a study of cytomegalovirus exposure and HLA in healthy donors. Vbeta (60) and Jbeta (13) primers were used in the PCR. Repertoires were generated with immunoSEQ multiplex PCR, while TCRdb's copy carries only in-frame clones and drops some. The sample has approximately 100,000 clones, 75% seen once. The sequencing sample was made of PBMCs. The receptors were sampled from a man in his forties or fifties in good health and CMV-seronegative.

DNA of the CDR3: TGCGCCAGCAGCCAAGTTATCCTAGGATACAATGAGCAGTTCTTC. Protein sequence: CASSQVILGYNEQFF. This chain uses TRBV4-1 with TRBJ2-1; D unclear. Germline V gene lookup returns CDR1 MGHRA and CDR2 YSYEKL. The CDR3 totals 15 residues. Trimming stripped 1 base from V and 4 bases from J, with 11 bases between.

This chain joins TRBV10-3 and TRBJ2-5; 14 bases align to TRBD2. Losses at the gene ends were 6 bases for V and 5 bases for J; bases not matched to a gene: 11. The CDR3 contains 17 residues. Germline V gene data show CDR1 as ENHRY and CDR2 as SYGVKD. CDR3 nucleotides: TGTGCCATCAGCACCGGGACTAGCGGGGGTGCCAGGGAGACCCAGTACTTC. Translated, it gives CAISTGTSGGARETQYF.

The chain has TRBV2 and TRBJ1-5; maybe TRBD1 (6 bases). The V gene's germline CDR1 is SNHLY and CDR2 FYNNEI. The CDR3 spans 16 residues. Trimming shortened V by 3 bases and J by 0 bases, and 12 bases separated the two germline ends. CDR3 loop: CASSEGHPYSNQPQHF. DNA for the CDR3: TGTGCCAGCAGTGAGGGACACCCCTATAGCAATCAGCCCCAGCATTTT.

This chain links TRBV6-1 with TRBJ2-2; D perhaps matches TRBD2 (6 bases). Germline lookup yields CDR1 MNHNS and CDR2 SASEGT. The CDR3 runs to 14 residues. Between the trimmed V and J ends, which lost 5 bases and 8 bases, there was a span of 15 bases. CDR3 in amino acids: CASSWRGPGGELFF. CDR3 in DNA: TGTGCCAGCAGTTGGCGGGGCCCCGGTGGGGAGCTGTTTTTT.

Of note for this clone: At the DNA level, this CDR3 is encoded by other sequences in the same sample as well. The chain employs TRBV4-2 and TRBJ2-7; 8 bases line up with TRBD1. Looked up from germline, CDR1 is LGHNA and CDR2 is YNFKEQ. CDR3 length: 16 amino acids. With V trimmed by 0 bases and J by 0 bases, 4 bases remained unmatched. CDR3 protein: CASSQDRGTGSYEQYF. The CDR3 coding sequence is TGTGCCAGCAGCCAAGATAGGGGGACAGGCTCCTACGAGCAGTACTTC.

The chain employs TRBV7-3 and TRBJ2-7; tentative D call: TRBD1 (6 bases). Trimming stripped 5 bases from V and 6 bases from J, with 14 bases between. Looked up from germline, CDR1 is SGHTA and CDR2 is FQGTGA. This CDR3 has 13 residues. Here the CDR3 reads CASSPTGSGEQYF. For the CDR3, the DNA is TGTGCCAGCAGCCCCACAGGGTCGGGCGAGCAGTACTTC.

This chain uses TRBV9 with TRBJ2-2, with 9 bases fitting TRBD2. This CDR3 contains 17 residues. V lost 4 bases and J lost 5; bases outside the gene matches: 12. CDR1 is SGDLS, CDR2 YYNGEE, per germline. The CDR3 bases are TGTGCCAGCAGCCCCTCCTGGACTAGCGCGGGGACCGGGGAGCTGTTTTTT. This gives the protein CASSPSWTSAGTGELFF.

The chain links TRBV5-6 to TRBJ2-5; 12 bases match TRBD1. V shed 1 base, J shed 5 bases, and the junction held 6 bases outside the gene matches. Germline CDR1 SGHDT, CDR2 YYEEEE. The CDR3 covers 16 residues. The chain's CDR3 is CASSLYGTGGTETQYF. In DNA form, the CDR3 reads TGTGCCAGCAGCTTGTATGGGACAGGGGGCACTGAGACCCAGTACTTC.